The sequence of this T cell receptor (beta chain) was determined in a study of T cell repertoires in aging, cancer and after chemotherapy. This clonotype is labeled medium-sized (0.01 to 0.1%). TRB rearrangements spanning V, D and J were amplified using mixed TRB-A/B primers. TCRdb recomputed calls from the multiplex PCR reads with MiXCR, one row per CDR3 protein. The data hold some 6,000 distinct CDR3 sequences, with about 38% observed a single time. The germline V gene encodes CDR1 SGHNT and CDR2 YYREEE (reference sequence). The CDR3 extends over 15 amino acids. V gave up 4 bases and J gave up 6 bases; unmatched junction bases: 4. Peripheral blood genomic DNA, not sorted cells or RNA, was the template.

The rearrangement links TRBV5-4 to TRBJ1-4, with 12 bases fitting TRBD1. The receptor comes from a human donor in good health. The sequenced material came from blood. The CDR3 DNA is TGTGCCAGCAGCCCGGGGACAGGGGGCGATGAAAAACTGTTTTTT. It translates to CASSPGTGGDEKLFF.